One T cell receptor (beta chain) is described in this entry. The antigen is not known. This table comes from immunoSEQ multiplex PCR, and its TCRdb copy is limited to in-frame clones, with some not included. The table for this sample gives about 2,000 clones. The data derive from a study of Tregs in tolerant kidney transplant recipients. Study-level results: This study did not directly address biological reproducibility.

FACS sorting followed a roughly six-day coculture of CFSE-labeled recipient PBMCs with irradiated graft donor PBMCs. The input for sequencing was CD8+ T cells from blood cultured with allogeneic cells, taken before the transplant. The receptor was derived from a human patient who received a combined kidney and bone marrow transplant.

The CDR3 bases that were read are TGTGCCAGCAGCTTAATACAGGGGGCTGGTGAAAAA. Its protein is CASSLIQGAGEK. The whole CDR3 reads CASSLIQGAGEKLFF. The V and J genes are TRBV7-8 and TRBJ1-4, with 9 bases matching TRBD1. The read terminates 3 residues before the CDR3 end, so the remaining end is supplied by the germline J gene. The CDR3 contains 15 residues. J gave up 7 bases and V 2 bases, and 5 bases lay outside the gene matches. CDR1 is SGHVS and CDR2 is FQNEAQ in the germline V gene.